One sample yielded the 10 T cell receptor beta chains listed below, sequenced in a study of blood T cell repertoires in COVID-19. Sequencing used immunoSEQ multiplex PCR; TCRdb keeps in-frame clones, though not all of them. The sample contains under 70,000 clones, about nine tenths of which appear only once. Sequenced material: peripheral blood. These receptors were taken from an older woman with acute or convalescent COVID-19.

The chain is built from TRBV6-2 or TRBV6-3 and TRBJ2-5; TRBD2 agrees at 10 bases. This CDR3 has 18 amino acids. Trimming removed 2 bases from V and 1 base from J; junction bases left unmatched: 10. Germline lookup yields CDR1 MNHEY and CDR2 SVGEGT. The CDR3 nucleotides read TGTGCCAGCAGTTACGGGTCCCCCCTAGCGGGAGTCCAAGAGACCCAGTACTTC. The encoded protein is CASSYGSPLAGVQETQYF.

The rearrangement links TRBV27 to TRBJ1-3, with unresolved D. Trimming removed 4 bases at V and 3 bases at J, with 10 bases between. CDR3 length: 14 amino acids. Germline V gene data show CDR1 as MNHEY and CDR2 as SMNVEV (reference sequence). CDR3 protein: CASSSRGYGNTIYF. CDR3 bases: TGTGCCAGCAGTTCCCGCGGGTATGGAAACACCATATATTTT.

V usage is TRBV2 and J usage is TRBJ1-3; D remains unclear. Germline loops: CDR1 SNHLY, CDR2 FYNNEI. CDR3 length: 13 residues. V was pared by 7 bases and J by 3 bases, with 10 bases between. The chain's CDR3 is CASNRELGNTIYF. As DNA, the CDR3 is TGTGCCAGCAACCGGGAACTTGGAAACACCATATATTTT.

In nucleotides, the CDR3 is TGTGCCAGCAGTCGGACTAGCGGGACGTACGAGCAGTACTTC. This codes for CASSRTSGTYEQYF. The chain is built from TRBV6-5 and TRBJ2-7; 12 nucleotides agree with TRBD2. Germline CDR1 and CDR2: MNHEY and SVGAGI. V lost 5 bases and J lost 4; bases outside the gene matches: 3. The CDR3 covers 14 residues.

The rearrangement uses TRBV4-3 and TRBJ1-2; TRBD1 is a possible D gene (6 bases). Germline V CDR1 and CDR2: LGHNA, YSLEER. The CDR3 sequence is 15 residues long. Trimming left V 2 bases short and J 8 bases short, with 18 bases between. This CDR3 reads CASSQKGGDWRGYTF. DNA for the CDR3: TGCGCCAGCAGCCAAAAAGGGGGTGATTGGCGCGGCTACACCTTC.

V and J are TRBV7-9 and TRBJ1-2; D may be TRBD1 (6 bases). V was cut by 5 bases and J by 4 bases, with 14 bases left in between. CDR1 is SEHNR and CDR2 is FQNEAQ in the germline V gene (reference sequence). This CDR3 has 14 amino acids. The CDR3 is CASSQGMTIYGYTF. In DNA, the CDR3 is TGTGCCAGCAGCCAGGGGATGACGATCTATGGCTACACCTTC.

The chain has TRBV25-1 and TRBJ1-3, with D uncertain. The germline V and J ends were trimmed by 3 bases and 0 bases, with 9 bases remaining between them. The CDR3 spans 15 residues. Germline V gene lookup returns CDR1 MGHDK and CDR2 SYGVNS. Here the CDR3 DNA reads TGTGCCAGCAGTGACATGGGCCTCTCTGGAAACACCATATATTTT. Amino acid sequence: CASSDMGLSGNTIYF. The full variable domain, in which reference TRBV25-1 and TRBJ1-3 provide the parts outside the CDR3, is EADIYQTPRYLVIGTGKKITLECSQTMGHDKMYWYQQDPGMELHLIHYSYGVNSTEKGDLSSESTVSRIRTEHFPLTLESARPSHTSQYLCASSDMGLSGNTIYFGEGSWLTVV.

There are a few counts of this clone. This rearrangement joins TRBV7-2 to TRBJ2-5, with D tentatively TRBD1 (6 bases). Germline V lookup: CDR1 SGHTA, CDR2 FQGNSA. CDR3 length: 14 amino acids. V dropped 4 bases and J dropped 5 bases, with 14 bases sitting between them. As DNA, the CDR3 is TGTGCCAGCAGCTCTCGAGGGGGTTGGGAGACCCAGTACTTC. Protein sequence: CASSSRGGWETQYF.

The CDR3: CASSLRQGAGYTF. The DNA for the CDR3 is TGTGCCAGCAGTTTACGTCAGGGGGCCGGCTACACCTTC. This chain joins TRBV12-3 or TRBV12-4 and TRBJ1-2, with TRBD1 matching 8 bases. The CDR3 covers 13 residues. With 2 bases clipped from V and 8 bases from J, the junction kept 4 bases outside the gene matches.

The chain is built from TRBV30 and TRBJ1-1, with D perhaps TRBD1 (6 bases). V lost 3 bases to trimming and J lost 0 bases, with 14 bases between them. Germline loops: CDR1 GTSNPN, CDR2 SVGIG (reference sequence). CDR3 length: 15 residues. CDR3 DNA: TGTGCCTGGAGGAGGGAGGGGGTCATGAACACTGAAGCTTTCTTT. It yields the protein CAWRREGVMNTEAFF.